This entry concerns a single T cell receptor beta chain. Its target is not known. The data belong to a study of Ad26.COV2.S vaccination and SARS-CoV-2 variants. Study-wide background: By the intramuscular route, Ad26.COV2.S was given once, or twice 56 days apart. Findings and caveats of the study: Breadth of non-spike TCRs did not differ between vaccinees and placebo recipients.

Here immunoSEQ multiplex PCR was the method, and the copy in TCRdb shows in-frame clones only, minus some. The data show fewer than 400,000 clones, 75% to 90% seen once. In germline, CDR1 is LGHDT, CDR2 YNNKEL (reference sequence). Trimming pared 0 bases from V and 9 bases from J, leaving 6 bases between. This CDR3 contains 13 residues. The treatment here: about 20 received Ad26.COV2.S at low or high dose, single or two shots; 5 received placebo; per-sample allocation not given. Specimens were obtained on day 63 following the first vaccine or placebo injection. The vaccine delivered Wuhan-strain SARS-CoV-2 spike through an Ad26 vector.

The rearrangement joins TRBV3-1 (or the pseudogene TRBV3-2) to TRBJ1-6, with D possibly matching TRBD1 (6 bases). Source: peripheral blood, taken in a trial of Ad26.COV2.S vaccine versus placebo. The TCR sequence derives from a person between 18 and 60 years old who received the Ad26.COV2.S COVID-19 vaccine or a placebo. This chain's CDR3 is CASSQEGGSPLHF. In nucleotides, the CDR3 is TGTGCCAGCAGCCAAGAAGGGGGTTCACCCCTCCACTTT.